A selection of T cell receptor beta chains follows, all from one sample in a study of T cells in Graves' hyperthyroidism and ophthalmopathy. TCRdb re-derived calls from the multiplex PCR reads in MiXCR, one entry per CDR3 protein. The sample holds hundreds of thousands of distinct CDR3 sequences, over 12% seen once. The sequenced sample consisted of blood. These receptors were obtained from a man aged 18 to 29 with Graves' ophthalmopathy. CDR3s include the opening cysteine and the closing phenylalanine or tryptophan. Fields, in order: clone size, V gene, J gene, D gene, CDR3 protein, CDR3 DNA. A D gene is named only where the DNA matches it firmly. Clone size, where shown, is once, few, many, or a class for clones that have expanded.

clone size: few; V gene: TRBV27; J gene: TRBJ2-5; D gene: NA; CDR3 protein: CASKTGHQEAQYF; CDR3 DNA: TGTGCCAGCAAAACGGGCCACCAAGAGGCCCAGTACTTC
clone size: many; V gene: TRBV6-5; J gene: TRBJ2-7; D gene: NA; CDR3 protein: CASSYSQTGAYEQYF; CDR3 DNA: TGTGCCAGCAGTTACTCTCAGACAGGAGCCTACGAGCAGTACTTC
clone size: many; V gene: TRBV11-3; J gene: TRBJ1-2; D gene: TRBD1; CDR3 protein: CASSFWTGSYYTF; CDR3 DNA: TGTGCCAGCAGCTTCTGGACAGGGAGTTACTACACCTTC
clone size: NA; V gene: TRBV24-1; J gene: TRBJ2-5; D gene: TRBD2; CDR3 protein: CATETSAGGYETQYF; CDR3 DNA: TGTGCCACCGAGACTAGCGCGGGGGGATACGAGACCCAGTACTTC
clone size: once; V gene: TRBV24-1; J gene: TRBJ2-3; D gene: TRBD1; CDR3 protein: CATSGGQGATDTQYF; CDR3 DNA: TGTGCCACCAGTGGAGGACAGGGGGCAACAGATACGCAGTATTTT
clone size: many; V gene: TRBV7-2; J gene: TRBJ2-5; D gene: NA; CDR3 protein: CASSHNRATSGETQYF; CDR3 DNA: TGTGCCAGCAGCCATAATAGGGCTACCTCCGGAGAGACCCAGTACTTC
clone size: few; V gene: TRBV24-1; J gene: TRBJ1-6; D gene: NA; CDR3 protein: CATSKGDRGNSPLHF; CDR3 DNA: TGTGCCACCAGCAAAGGCGACAGAGGTAATTCACCCCTCCACTTT
clone size: NA; V gene: TRBV12-3/TRBV12-4; J gene: TRBJ1-1; D gene: NA; CDR3 protein: CASSLQGVTEAFF; CDR3 DNA: TGTGCCAGCAGTTTACAGGGTGTCACTGAAGCTTTCTTT
clone size: NA; V gene: TRBV19; J gene: TRBJ1-2; D gene: NA; CDR3 protein: CASSTPRGSFYGYTF; CDR3 DNA: TGTGCCAGTAGTACCCCCCGGGGCAGCTTCTATGGCTACACCTTC
clone size: few; V gene: TRBV6-1; J gene: TRBJ2-5; D gene: TRBD2; CDR3 protein: CASSETSGGQETQYF; CDR3 DNA: TGTGCCAGCAGTGAGACTAGCGGGGGGCAAGAGACCCAGTACTTC
clone size: NA; V gene: TRBV6-1; J gene: TRBJ1-2; D gene: NA; CDR3 protein: CASRKNSLSYGYTF; CDR3 DNA: TGTGCCAGCAGAAAAAACAGTCTCTCGTATGGCTACACCTTC
clone size: NA; V gene: TRBV7-9; J gene: TRBJ1-1; D gene: NA; CDR3 protein: CASSPAGGGMNTEAFF; CDR3 DNA: TGTGCCAGCAGCCCGGCCGGGGGGGGTATGAACACTGAAGCTTTCTTT
clone size: few; V gene: TRBV15; J gene: TRBJ1-2; D gene: TRBD1; CDR3 protein: CATSSDRGTYYGYTF; CDR3 DNA: TGTGCCACCAGCAGCGACAGGGGAACTTACTATGGCTACACCTTC
clone size: once; V gene: TRBV4-1; J gene: TRBJ2-5; D gene: NA; CDR3 protein: CASSQDPLSETQYF; CDR3 DNA: TGCGCCAGCAGCCAAGATCCTCTCTCCGAGACCCAGTACTTC
clone size: NA; V gene: TRBV5-1; J gene: TRBJ2-5; D gene: NA; CDR3 protein: CASSLLLGVGTGTQYF; CDR3 DNA: TGCGCCAGCAGCTTACTCCTGGGGGTTGGAACTGGGACCCAGTACTTC
clone size: many; V gene: TRBV20-1; J gene: TRBJ2-1; D gene: TRBD2; CDR3 protein: CSAPGTSVRNEQFF; CDR3 DNA: TGCAGTGCTCCTGGGACTAGCGTAAGAAATGAGCAGTTCTTC
clone size: few; V gene: TRBV19; J gene: TRBJ1-6; D gene: TRBD1; CDR3 protein: CASSISGTGTSPLHF; CDR3 DNA: TGTGCCAGTAGTATATCCGGGACAGGGACCTCACCCCTCCACTTT
clone size: many; V gene: TRBV6-1; J gene: TRBJ2-3; D gene: NA; CDR3 protein: CASTDLLQGAGTDTQYF; CDR3 DNA: TGTGCCAGCACCGACCTCCTGCAAGGGGCAGGCACAGATACGCAGTATTTT
clone size: many; V gene: TRBV6-1; J gene: TRBJ2-7; D gene: TRBD1; CDR3 protein: CATGGTYEQYF; CDR3 DNA: TGTGCCACAGGGGGTACCTACGAGCAGTACTTC
clone size: many; V gene: TRBV6-1; J gene: TRBJ1-6; D gene: NA; CDR3 protein: CASSEFSGFNSPLHF; CDR3 DNA: TGTGCCAGCAGTGAATTTTCAGGGTTTAATTCACCCCTCCACTTT
clone size: many; V gene: TRBV2; J gene: TRBJ2-4; D gene: NA; CDR3 protein: CASSPRDGGKNIQYF; CDR3 DNA: TGTGCCAGCAGCCCCAGAGACGGGGGCAAAAACATTCAGTACTTC
clone size: NA; V gene: TRBV27; J gene: TRBJ2-5; D gene: NA; CDR3 protein: CASSETLGETQYF; CDR3 DNA: TGTGCCAGCAGTGAGACACTTGGAGAGACCCAGTACTTC
clone size: many; V gene: TRBV5-6; J gene: TRBJ2-3; D gene: NA; CDR3 protein: CASSSRQPADTQYF; CDR3 DNA: TGTGCCAGCAGCTCTCGACAGCCCGCAGATACGCAGTATTTT
clone size: few; V gene: TRBV6-5; J gene: TRBJ2-7; D gene: NA; CDR3 protein: CASSSPLQGLYEQYF; CDR3 DNA: TGTGCCAGCAGTTCTCCATTACAGGGTCTCTACGAGCAGTACTTC
clone size: many; V gene: TRBV2; J gene: TRBJ1-1; D gene: TRBD1; CDR3 protein: CASNGALDRGPEVAFF; CDR3 DNA: TGTGCCAGCAACGGGGCGTTGGACAGGGGGCCCGAAGTAGCTTTCTTT
clone size: few; V gene: TRBV6-1; J gene: TRBJ2-6; D gene: TRBD1; CDR3 protein: CASKRGGYTGANVLTF; CDR3 DNA: TGTGCCAGCAAACGAGGGGGCTATACTGGGGCCAACGTCCTGACTTTC
clone size: many; V gene: TRBV4-1; J gene: TRBJ2-7; D gene: NA; CDR3 protein: CASSNTGPGEQYF; CDR3 DNA: TGCGCCAGCTCTAACACAGGCCCTGGGGAGCAGTACTTC
clone size: few; V gene: TRBV11-3; J gene: TRBJ1-2; D gene: NA; CDR3 protein: CASSLDRWTAFYGYTF; CDR3 DNA: TGTGCCAGCAGCTTAGATCGATGGACAGCCTTCTATGGCTACACCTTC